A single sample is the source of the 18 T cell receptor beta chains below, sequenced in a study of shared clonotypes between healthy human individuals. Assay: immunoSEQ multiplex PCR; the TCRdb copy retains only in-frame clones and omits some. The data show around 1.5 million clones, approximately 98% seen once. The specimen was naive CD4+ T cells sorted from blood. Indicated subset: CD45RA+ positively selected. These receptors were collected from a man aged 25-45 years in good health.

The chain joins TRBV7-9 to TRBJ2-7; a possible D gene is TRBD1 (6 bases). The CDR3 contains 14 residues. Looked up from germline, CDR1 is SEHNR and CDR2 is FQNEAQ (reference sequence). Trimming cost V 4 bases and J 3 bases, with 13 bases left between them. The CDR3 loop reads CASSSWTEIYEQYF. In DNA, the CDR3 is TGTGCCAGCAGCTCGTGGACAGAGATCTACGAGCAGTACTTC.

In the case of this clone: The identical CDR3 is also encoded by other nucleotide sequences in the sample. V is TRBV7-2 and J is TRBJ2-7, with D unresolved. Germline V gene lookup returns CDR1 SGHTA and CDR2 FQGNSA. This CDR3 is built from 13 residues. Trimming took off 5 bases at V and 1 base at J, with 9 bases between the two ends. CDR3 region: CASSPTGSYEQYF. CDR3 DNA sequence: TGTGCCAGCAGCCCAACCGGGTCCTACGAGCAGTACTTC.

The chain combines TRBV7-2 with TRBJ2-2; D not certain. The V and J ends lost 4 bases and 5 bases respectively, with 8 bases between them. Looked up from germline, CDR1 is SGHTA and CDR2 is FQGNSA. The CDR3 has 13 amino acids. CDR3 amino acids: CASSYRWTGELFF. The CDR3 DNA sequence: TGTGCCAGCAGCTATCGGTGGACCGGGGAGCTGTTTTTT.

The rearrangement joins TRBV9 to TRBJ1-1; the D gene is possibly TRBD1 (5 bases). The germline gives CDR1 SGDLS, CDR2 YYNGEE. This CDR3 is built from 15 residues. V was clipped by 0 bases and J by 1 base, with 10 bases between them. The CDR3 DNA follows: TGTGCCAGCAGCGTAGTTCGGGGCGGGAACACTGAAGCTTTCTTT. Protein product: CASSVVRGGNTEAFF.

The DNA of the CDR3 is TGTGCCACCAGCAGAGAGGTCGGGAGAACGAACAATGAGCAGTTCTTC. Translation: CATSREVGRTNNEQFF. The chain links TRBV15 to TRBJ2-1, with D possibly TRBD2 on 6 matching bases. Deletions cut 0 bases from V and 5 bases from J, with 14 bases between. There are 16 residues in the CDR3. In germline, CDR1 is LNHNV, CDR2 YYDKDF (reference sequence).

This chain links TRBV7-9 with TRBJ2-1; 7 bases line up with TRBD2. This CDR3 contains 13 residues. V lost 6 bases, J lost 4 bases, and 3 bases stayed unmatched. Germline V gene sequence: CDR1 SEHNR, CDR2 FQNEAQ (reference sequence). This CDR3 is CASRASGYNEQFF. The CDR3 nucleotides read TGTGCCAGCAGGGCTAGCGGTTACAATGAGCAGTTCTTC.

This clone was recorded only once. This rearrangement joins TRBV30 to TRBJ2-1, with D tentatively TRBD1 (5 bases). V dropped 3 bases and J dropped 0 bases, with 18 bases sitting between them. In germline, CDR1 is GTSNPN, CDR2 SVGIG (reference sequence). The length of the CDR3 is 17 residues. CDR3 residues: CAWRDRTRPSSYNEQFF. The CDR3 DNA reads TGTGCCTGGAGGGACCGGACAAGGCCGAGCTCCTACAATGAGCAGTTCTTC. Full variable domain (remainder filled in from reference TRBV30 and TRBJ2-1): SQTIHQWPATLVQPVGSPLSLECTVEGTSNPNLYWYRQAAGRGLQLLFYSVGIGQISSEVPQNLSASRPQDRQFILSSKKLLLSDSGFYLCAWRDRTRPSSYNEQFFGPGTRLTVL.

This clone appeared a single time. CDR3 protein: CASSELGAGKFRAYEQYF. The CDR3 DNA sequence: TGTGCCAGCAGTGAACTTGGGGCAGGGAAGTTCCGGGCTTACGAGCAGTACTTC. The chain carries TRBV6-1 and TRBJ2-7, with a weak D call TRBD1 (5 bases). Germline assignment: CDR1 MNHNS and CDR2 SASEGT. V lost 2 bases to trimming and J lost 4 bases, with 24 bases between them. The CDR3 totals 18 residues.

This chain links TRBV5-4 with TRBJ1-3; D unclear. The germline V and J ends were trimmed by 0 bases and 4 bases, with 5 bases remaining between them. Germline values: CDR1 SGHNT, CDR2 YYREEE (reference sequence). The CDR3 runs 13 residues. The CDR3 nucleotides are TGTGCCAGCAGCTTGGGACACGGAAACACCATATATTTT. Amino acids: CASSLGHGNTIYF.

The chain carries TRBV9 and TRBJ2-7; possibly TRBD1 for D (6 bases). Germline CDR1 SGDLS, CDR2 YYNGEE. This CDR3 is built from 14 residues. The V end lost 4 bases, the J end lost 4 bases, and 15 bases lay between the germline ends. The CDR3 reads CASSPHQGQYEQYF. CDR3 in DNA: TGTGCCAGCAGCCCCCACCAAGGACAGTACGAGCAGTACTTC.

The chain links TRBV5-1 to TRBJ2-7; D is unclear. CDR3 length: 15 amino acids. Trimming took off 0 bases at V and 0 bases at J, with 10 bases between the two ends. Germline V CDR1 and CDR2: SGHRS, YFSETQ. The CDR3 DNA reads TGCGCCAGCAGCTTGGCCAGCGCAAGCTCCTACGAGCAGTACTTC. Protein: CASSLASASSYEQYF. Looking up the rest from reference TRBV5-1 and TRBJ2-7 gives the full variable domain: KAGVTQTPRYLIKTRGQQVTLSCSPISGHRSVSWYQQTPGQGLQFLFEYFSETQRNKGNFPGRFSGRQFSNSRSEMNVSTLELGDSALYLCASSLASASSYEQYFGPGTRLTVT.

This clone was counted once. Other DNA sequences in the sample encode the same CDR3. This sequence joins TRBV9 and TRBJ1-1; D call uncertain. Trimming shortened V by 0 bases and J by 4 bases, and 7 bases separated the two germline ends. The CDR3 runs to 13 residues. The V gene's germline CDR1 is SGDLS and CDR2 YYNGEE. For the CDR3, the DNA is TGTGCCAGCAGCGTAGGCCGGGGCACTGAAGCTTTCTTT. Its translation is CASSVGRGTEAFF.

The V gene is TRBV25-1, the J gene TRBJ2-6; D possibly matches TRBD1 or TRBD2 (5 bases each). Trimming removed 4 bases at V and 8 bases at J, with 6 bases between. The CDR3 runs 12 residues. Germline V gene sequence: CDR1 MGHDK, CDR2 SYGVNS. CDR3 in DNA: TGTGCCAGCAGTGCGGGGCCCAACGTCCTGACTTTC. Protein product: CASSAGPNVLTF.

The CDR3 sequence: CASSRPPTSGRAKNIQYF. In DNA, the CDR3 is TGTGCCAGTAGTAGACCCCCTACTAGCGGGAGGGCCAAAAACATTCAGTACTTC. The chain recombines TRBV19 with TRBJ2-4, with TRBD2 matching over 12 bases. CDR3 length: 18 amino acids. From germline, CDR1 is LNHDA and CDR2 SQIVND (reference sequence). With 4 bases clipped from V and 1 base from J, the junction kept 8 bases outside the gene matches.

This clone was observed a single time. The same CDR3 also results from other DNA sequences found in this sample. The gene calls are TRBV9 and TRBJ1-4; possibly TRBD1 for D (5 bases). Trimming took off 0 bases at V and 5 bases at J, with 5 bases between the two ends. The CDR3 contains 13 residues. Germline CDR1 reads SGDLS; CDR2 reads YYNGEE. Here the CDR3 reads CASSVGGNEKLFF. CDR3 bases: TGTGCCAGCAGCGTAGGGGGCAATGAAAAACTGTTTTTT. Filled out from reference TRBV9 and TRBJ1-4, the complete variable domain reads DSGVTQTPKHLITATGQRVTLRCSPRSGDLSVYWYQQSLDQGLQFLIQYYNGEERAKGNILERFSAQQFPDLHSELNLSSLELGDSALYFCASSVGGNEKLFFGSGTQLSVL.

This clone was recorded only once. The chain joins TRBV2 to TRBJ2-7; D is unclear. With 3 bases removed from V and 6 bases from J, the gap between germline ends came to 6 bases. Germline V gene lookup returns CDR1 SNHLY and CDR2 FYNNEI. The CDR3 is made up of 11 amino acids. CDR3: CASSDRLEQYF. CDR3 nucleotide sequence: TGTGCCAGCAGTGACAGGCTCGAGCAGTACTTC.

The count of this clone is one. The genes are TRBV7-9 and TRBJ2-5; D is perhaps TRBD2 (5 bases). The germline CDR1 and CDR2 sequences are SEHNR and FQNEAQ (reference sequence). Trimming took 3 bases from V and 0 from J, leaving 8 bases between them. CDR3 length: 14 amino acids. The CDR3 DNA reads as TGTGCCAGCAGCTTCGGGGTGTACCAAGAGACCCAGTACTTC. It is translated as CASSFGVYQETQYF.

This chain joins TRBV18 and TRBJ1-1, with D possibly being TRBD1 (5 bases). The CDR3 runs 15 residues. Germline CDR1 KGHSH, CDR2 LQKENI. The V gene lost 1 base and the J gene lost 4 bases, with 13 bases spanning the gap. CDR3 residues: CASSPREGKGTEAFF. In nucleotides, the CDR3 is TGTGCCAGCTCACCACGTGAGGGGAAAGGCACTGAAGCTTTCTTT. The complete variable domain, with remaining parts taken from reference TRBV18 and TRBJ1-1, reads NAGVMQNPRHLVRRRGQEARLRCSPMKGHSHVYWYRQLPEEGLKFMVYLQKENIIDESGMPKERFSAEFPKEGPSILRIQQVVRGDSAAYFCASSPREGKGTEAFFGQGTRLTVV.